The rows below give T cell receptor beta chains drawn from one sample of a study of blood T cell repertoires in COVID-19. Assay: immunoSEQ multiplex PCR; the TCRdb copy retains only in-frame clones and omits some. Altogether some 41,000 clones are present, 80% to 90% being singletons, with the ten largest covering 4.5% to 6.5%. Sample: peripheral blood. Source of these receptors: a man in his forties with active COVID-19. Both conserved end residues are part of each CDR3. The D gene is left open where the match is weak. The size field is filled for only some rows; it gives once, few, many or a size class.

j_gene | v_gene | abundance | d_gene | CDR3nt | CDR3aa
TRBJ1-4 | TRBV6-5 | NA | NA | TGTGCCAGCGGTCGGACTCCCGATGAAAAACTGTTTTTT | CASGRTPDEKLFF
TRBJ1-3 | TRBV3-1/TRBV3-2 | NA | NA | TGTGCCAGCAGCCAAGGCCCGCGGAGAACTGGAAACACCATATATTTT | CASSQGPRRTGNTIYF
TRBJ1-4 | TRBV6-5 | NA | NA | TGTGCCAGCAGTTACACGGGGAAGGGTGAAAAACTGTTTTTT | CASSYTGKGEKLFF
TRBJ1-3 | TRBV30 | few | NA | TGTGCCTCCCATCGAACAGTATCTGGAAACACCATATATTTT | CASHRTVSGNTIYF
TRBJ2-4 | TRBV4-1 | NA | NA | TGCGCCAGCAGCCAAGACCCCCAATTAGCCAAAAACATTCAGTACTTC | CASSQDPQLAKNIQYF
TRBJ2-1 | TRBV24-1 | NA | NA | TGTGCCACCAGTGACCCGACTAGATTCTCCTACAATGAGCAGTTCTTC | CATSDPTRFSYNEQFF
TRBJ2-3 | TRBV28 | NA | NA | TGTGCCAGCAGTACTGACGACAGGGAGGCTGATACGCAGTATTTT | CASSTDDREADTQYF
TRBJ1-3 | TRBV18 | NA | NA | TGTGCCAGCTCACCACGTCACGCGGGAAAGGTTGGGGACACCATATATTTT | CASSPRHAGKVGDTIYF
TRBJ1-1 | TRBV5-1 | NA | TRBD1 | TGCGCCAGCAGCAGCCAGGGGGGCACTGAAGCTTTCTTT | CASSSQGGTEAFF
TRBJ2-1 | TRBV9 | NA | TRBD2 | TGTGCCAGCAGCGCACGACTAGCGGAGTTCAATGAGCAGTTCTTC | CASSARLAEFNEQFF
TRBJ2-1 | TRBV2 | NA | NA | TGTGCCAGTCTCCGGGAGAGCGCCTACAATGAGCAGTTCTTC | CASLRESAYNEQFF
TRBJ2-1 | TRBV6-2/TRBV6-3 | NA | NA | TGTGCCAGCAGTCGCCTGACAGGGTACGGGGGTGAGCAGTTCTTC | CASSRLTGYGGEQFF
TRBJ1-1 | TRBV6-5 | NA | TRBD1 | TGTGCCAGCCGGGACAGGGGGCGGGGGACTGAAGCTTTCTTT | CASRDRGRGTEAFF
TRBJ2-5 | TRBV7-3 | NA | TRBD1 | TGTGCCAGCAGCTTACAACCGGGACAGGGGGTTGAGACCCAGTACTTC | CASSLQPGQGVETQYF
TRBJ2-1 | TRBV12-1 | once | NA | TGTGCCAGCAGCTCCGTCGGGACTAGCGGGAGGGCACCTACTACGGATGAGCAGTTCTTC | CASSSVGTSGRAPTTDEQFF
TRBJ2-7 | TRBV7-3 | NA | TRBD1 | TGTGCCAGCAGCTTAAGGGACAGCTACGAGCAGTACTTC | CASSLRDSYEQYF
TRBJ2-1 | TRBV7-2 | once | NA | TGTGCCAGCAGCTTAGAAGGTCTAGGTTACAATGAGCAGTTCTTC | CASSLEGLGYNEQFF
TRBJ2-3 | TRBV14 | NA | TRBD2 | TGTGCCAGCAGCAAGGGACTAGCGGGACCCTCCACAGATACGCAGTATTTT | CASSKGLAGPSTDTQYF
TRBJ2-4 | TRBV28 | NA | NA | TGTGCCAGCAGTTTAACGGGAATTCAGTACTTC | CASSLTGIQYF
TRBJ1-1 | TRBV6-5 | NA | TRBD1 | TGTGCCAGCAGCTTGGGACAGGGGATCACTGAAGCTTTCTTT | CASSLGQGITEAFF
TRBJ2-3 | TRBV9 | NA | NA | TGTGCCAGCAGCGGCCGAACTAGGGATACGCAGTATTTT | CASSGRTRDTQYF
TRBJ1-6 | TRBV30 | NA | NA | TGTGCCTGGGCCCTGCCTGGGGGCAATTCACCCCTCCACTTT | CAWALPGGNSPLHF